This is a list of T cell receptor beta chains from one sample in a study of beta chain features in type 1 diabetes. Assay: immunoSEQ multiplex PCR; the TCRdb copy retains only in-frame clones and omits some. The table has around 260,000 clones, roughly a quarter seen once. Sequenced sample: naive CD4+ T cells from blood. All receptors derive from a woman in her 30s with type 1 diabetes. CDR3s include the opening cysteine and the closing phenylalanine or tryptophan. The D gene is left open where the match is weak. Clone size appears in some rows only: once, few, many, or a class for an expanded clone.

V	length	J	D	size	DNA	CDR3
TRBV30	17	TRBJ2-7	TRBD2	few	TGTGCCTGGAGTGCCGCGGTGGGAGTTAGCGGGGCCAAGGAGCAGTACTTC	CAWSAAVGVSGAKEQYF
TRBV6-5	14	TRBJ2-3	-	-	TGTGCCAGCAGTCCCGAGGGCATACTGGGTACGCAGTATTTT	CASSPEGILGTQYF
TRBV19	16	TRBJ2-7	-	few	TGTGCCAGTAGTATTTTGGGACATCGAAGCTCCTACGAGCAGTACTTC	CASSILGHRSSYEQYF
TRBV2	13	TRBJ2-4	-	-	TGTGCCAGCAGTGTCTCAGGGAGGCACATTCAGTACTTC	CASSVSGRHIQYF
TRBV11-2	14	TRBJ2-1	TRBD2	few	TGTGCCAGCAGCTTACAGCGGGAGAGGGCTGAGCAGTTCTTC	CASSLQRERAEQFF
TRBV28	13	TRBJ1-1	TRBD1	-	TGTGCCAGCAGTCCGGGACAGCCACGTGAAGCTTTCTTT	CASSPGQPREAFF
TRBV6-5	14	TRBJ2-7	TRBD1	-	TGTGCCACCATCCAGACAGGGGGGGGCTACGAGCAGTACTTC	CATIQTGGGYEQYF
TRBV27	17	TRBJ2-3	TRBD2	-	TGTGCCAGCAGTTTATCCAAACTAGCGGGACGCACAGATACGCAGTATTTT	CASSLSKLAGRTDTQYF
TRBV15	16	TRBJ2-5	TRBD1	few	TGTGCCACCAGCCGCTTGCTAGGACAGGGACAAGAGACCCAGTACTTC	CATSRLLGQGQETQYF
TRBV11-2	16	TRBJ2-7	TRBD2	-	TGTGCCAGCAGCTCGCGCGCCGGGACTAGCGGATACGAGCAGTACTTC	CASSSRAGTSGYEQYF
TRBV19	15	TRBJ1-5	TRBD1	-	TGTGCCTCGAAGACCGGGACAGGGGAGAATCAGCCCCAGCATTTT	CASKTGTGENQPQHF
TRBV30	13	TRBJ1-2	-	-	TGTGCCTGGAGTGGATACAGTAACTATGGCTACACCTTC	CAWSGYSNYGYTF
TRBV28	12	TRBJ1-2	TRBD1	-	TGTGCCACCTTACAGGGGAACTATGGCTACACCTTC	CATLQGNYGYTF
TRBV5-1	16	TRBJ2-2	TRBD1	few	TGCGCCAGCGGACTCGAGACAGGGGGCTCGTCCGGGGAGCTGTTTTTT	CASGLETGGSSGELFF
TRBV2	15	TRBJ1-2	TRBD1	-	TGTGCCAGCAGTGAAGTCCCGGACAGGGGGCATGGCTACACCTTC	CASSEVPDRGHGYTF
TRBV5-1	14	TRBJ1-2	-	-	TGCGCCAGCAGCGTACAGGGACCTAACTATGGCTACACCTTC	CASSVQGPNYGYTF
TRBV5-1	14	TRBJ2-5	-	-	TGCGCCAGCAGCCACTCTAGCCGCCAAGAGACCCAGTACTTC	CASSHSSRQETQYF
TRBV29-1	15	TRBJ2-3	TRBD1	-	TGCAGCGTTGATGGGACAGGGGGATTCACAGATACGCAGTATTTT	CSVDGTGGFTDTQYF
TRBV4-1	15	TRBJ2-3	TRBD2	few	TGCGCCAGCAGCCGGAAGCGGGAATACACAGATACGCAGTATTTT	CASSRKREYTDTQYF
TRBV9	14	TRBJ2-1	TRBD2	few	TGTGCCAGCAGCACTCTAGCGGGAGTCGATGAGCAGTTCTTC	CASSTLAGVDEQFF
TRBV5-1	14	TRBJ1-1	-	-	TGCGCCAGCAGCTTGACAGGTTCGAACACTGAAGCTTTCTTT	CASSLTGSNTEAFF
TRBV9	15	TRBJ2-7	TRBD2	few	TGTGCCAGCAGCGTAGCTAGCGGGAGGTTTTACGAGCAGTACTTC	CASSVASGRFYEQYF
TRBV15	16	TRBJ1-3	-	-	TGTGCCACCAGCATCTCAGGAGGAAGGTCGGGAAACACCATATATTTT	CATSISGGRSGNTIYF
TRBV4-2	17	TRBJ2-1	-	-	TGTGCCAGCAGCCAAGCCCGTAGCGGTAGCTCCTACAATGAGCAGTTCTTC	CASSQARSGSSYNEQFF
TRBV7-9	13	TRBJ1-4	-	-	TGTGCCAGCAGCTTAGGCAGGGATGAAAAACTGTTTTTT	CASSLGRDEKLFF
TRBV20-1	11	TRBJ2-3	-	-	TGCAGTGCTAGCCGCGCGGATACGCAGTATTTT	CSASRADTQYF
TRBV28	10	TRBJ1-4	-	-	TGTGCCACCCAGAATGAAAAACTGTTTTTT	CATQNEKLFF
TRBV9	15	TRBJ2-1	TRBD2	-	TGTGCCAGCAGCCCCTCCGGGGGGGGCTACAATGAGCAGTTCTTC	CASSPSGGGYNEQFF
TRBV29-1	10	TRBJ2-3	-	few	TGCAGCACCCGGAGAGATACGCAGTATTTT	CSTRRDTQYF
TRBV9	17	TRBJ2-1	TRBD2	few	TGTGCCAGCAGCCCCCACCCGGGACTACAATCCTACAATGAGCAGTTCTTC	CASSPHPGLQSYNEQFF
TRBV28	15	TRBJ2-1	TRBD1	few	TGTGCCAGCAGTTTGGGAGGGACAGGGTACAATGAGCAGTTCTTC	CASSLGGTGYNEQFF
TRBV28	15	TRBJ2-7	-	few	TGTGCCAGCAGTTCCGAGCCCGCCGGGTTCTACGAGCAGTACTTC	CASSSEPAGFYEQYF
TRBV9	17	TRBJ2-1	TRBD2	-	TGTGCCAGCAGCGTAGGGCTAGCGGGAGCCCCCTACAATGAGCAGTTCTTC	CASSVGLAGAPYNEQFF
TRBV6-5	15	TRBJ1-1	-	few	TGTGCCAGCAGTCCCGGGTCAGGGGCGCTCACTGAAGCTTTCTTT	CASSPGSGALTEAFF
TRBV4-1	15	TRBJ2-3	-	once	TGCGCCAGCAGCCAAGAAAGGAGGGAGGCAGATACGCAGTATTTT	CASSQERREADTQYF
TRBV7-3	14	TRBJ1-1	-	-	TGTGCCAGCAGCCCGGGACATCAGAACACTGAAGCTTTCTTT	CASSPGHQNTEAFF
TRBV7-9	15	TRBJ2-4	-	-	TGTGCCAGCAGCCCCCCGGGATTAGCCAAAAACATTCAGTACTTC	CASSPPGLAKNIQYF
TRBV21-1	20	TRBJ2-5	-	-	TGTGCCGTCAAGTTTCGGGACAGGGTGCCCCGCAATCCGTTGGGAGAGACCCAGTACTTC	CAVKFRDRVPRNPLGETQYF
TRBV6-6	13	TRBJ2-1	-	-	TGTGCCAGCAGTTACTCTGATGGGGCTGAGCAGTTCTTC	CASSYSDGAEQFF
TRBV9	14	TRBJ2-7	TRBD2	-	TGTGCCAGCAGCGTAGAAGCGGGGACCTACGAGCAGTACTTC	CASSVEAGTYEQYF
TRBV30	13	TRBJ1-2	-	-	TGTGCCTGGGCCCCGGGGGGCGGCTATGGCTACACCTTC	CAWAPGGGYGYTF
TRBV5-1	17	TRBJ2-1	TRBD1	few	TGCGCCAGCAGCTTGGCCTCCGGGACAGGGGGTTTCGATGAGCAGTTCTTC	CASSLASGTGGFDEQFF
TRBV30	11	TRBJ2-7	TRBD2	few	TGTGCGGTGACTAGCGCCTACGAGCAGTACTTC	CAVTSAYEQYF
TRBV7-3	15	TRBJ2-5	TRBD1	few	TGTGCCAGCAGCCATGGACAGGGGGGTAGGGAGACCCAGTACTTC	CASSHGQGGRETQYF
TRBV29-1	13	TRBJ2-5	-	few	TGCAGCGTTGAAGGGGGGCGCCGAGAGACCCAGTACTTC	CSVEGGRRETQYF
TRBV11-3	14	TRBJ2-7	TRBD2	few	TGTGCCAGCAGCTCCGGACTAGCGGCCTACGAGCAGTACTTC	CASSSGLAAYEQYF
TRBV6-5	15	TRBJ2-7	-	-	TGTGCCAGCAGTTACGGAAGGGAGCTCTCCTACGAGCAGTACTTC	CASSYGRELSYEQYF
TRBV7-3	16	TRBJ1-1	-	-	TGTGCCAGCAGCTTAACGGGGGGGGCCCCGGGCACTGAAGCTTTCTTT	CASSLTGGAPGTEAFF
TRBV9	14	TRBJ2-7	-	few	TGTGCCAGCAGCGCCTCCGGGACTCCGCTTGAGCAGTACTTC	CASSASGTPLEQYF
TRBV28	13	TRBJ2-7	-	few	TGTGCCAGCAGTCTTAGACAGACGTACGAGCAGTACTTC	CASSLRQTYEQYF
TRBV28	15	TRBJ2-6	-	-	TGTGCCAGCAGTTTGGGGCCCTCTGGGGCCAACGTCCTGACTTTC	CASSLGPSGANVLTF
TRBV30	14	TRBJ2-7	TRBD1	-	TGTGCCTGGCGGTACAGGGGGCCTTTTTCCGAGCAGTACTTC	CAWRYRGPFSEQYF
TRBV7-2	19	TRBJ2-2	TRBD2	few	TGTGCCAGCAGCTTATTGGGACTAGCGGGAGGCCCGAACACCGGGGAGCTGTTTTTT	CASSLLGLAGGPNTGELFF
TRBV7-8	15	TRBJ2-3	TRBD1	few	TGTGCCAGCAGCCAACAGGGGATGTCCACAGATACGCAGTATTTT	CASSQQGMSTDTQYF
TRBV7-9	16	TRBJ2-2	TRBD2	-	TGTGCCAGCAGCTTTCTAGCGGGATCGAACACCGGGGAGCTGTTTTTT	CASSFLAGSNTGELFF